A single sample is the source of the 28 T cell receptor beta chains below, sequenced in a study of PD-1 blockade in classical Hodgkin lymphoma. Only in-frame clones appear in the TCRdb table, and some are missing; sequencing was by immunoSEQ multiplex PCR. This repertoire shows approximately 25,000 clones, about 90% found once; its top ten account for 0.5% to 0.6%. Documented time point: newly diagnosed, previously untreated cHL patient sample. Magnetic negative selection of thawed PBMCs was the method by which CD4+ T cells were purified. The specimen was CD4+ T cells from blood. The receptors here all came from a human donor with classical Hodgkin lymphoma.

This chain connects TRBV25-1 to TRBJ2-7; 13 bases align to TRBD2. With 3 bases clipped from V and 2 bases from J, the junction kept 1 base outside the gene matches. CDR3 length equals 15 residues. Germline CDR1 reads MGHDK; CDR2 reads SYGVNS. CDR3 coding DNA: TGTGCCAGCAGTGAGACTAGCGGGGGGCCCTACGAGCAGTACTTC. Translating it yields CASSETSGGPYEQYF.

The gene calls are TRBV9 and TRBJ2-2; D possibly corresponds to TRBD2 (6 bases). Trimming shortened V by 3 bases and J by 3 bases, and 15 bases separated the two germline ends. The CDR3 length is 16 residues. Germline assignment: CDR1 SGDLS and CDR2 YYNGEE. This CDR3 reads CASSGRTREYTGELFF. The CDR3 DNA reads TGTGCCAGCAGCGGCCGGACACGGGAGTACACCGGGGAGCTGTTTTTT.

The CDR3 loop reads CAWSADRGMEKHF. CDR3 nucleotide sequence: TGTGCCTGGAGCGCGGACAGGGGGATGGAAAAGCATTTT. The chain has TRBV30 and TRBJ1-5, with 10 bases identical to TRBD1. Losses at the gene ends were 3 bases for V and 14 bases for J; bases not matched to a gene: 10. Germline V CDR1 and CDR2: GTSNPN, SVGIG (reference sequence). The CDR3 length is 13 residues.

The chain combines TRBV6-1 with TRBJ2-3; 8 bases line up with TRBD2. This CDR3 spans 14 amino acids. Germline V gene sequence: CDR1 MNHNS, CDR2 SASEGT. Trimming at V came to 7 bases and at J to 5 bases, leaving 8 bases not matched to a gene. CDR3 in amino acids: CASNPAGAGDTQYF. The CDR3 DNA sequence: TGTGCCAGCAACCCAGCGGGGGCCGGAGATACGCAGTATTTT.

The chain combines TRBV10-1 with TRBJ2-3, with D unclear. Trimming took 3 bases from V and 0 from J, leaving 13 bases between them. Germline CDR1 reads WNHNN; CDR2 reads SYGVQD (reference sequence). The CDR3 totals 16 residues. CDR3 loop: CASSDLQHFSTDTQYF. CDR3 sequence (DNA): TGCGCCAGCAGTGATCTACAGCACTTTAGCACAGATACGCAGTATTTT.

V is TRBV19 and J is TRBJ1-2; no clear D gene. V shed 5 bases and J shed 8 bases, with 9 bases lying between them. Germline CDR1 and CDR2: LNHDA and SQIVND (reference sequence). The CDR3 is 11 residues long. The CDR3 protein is CASSPGRGYTF. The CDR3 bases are TGTGCCAGTAGTCCGGGTAGGGGCTACACCTTC.

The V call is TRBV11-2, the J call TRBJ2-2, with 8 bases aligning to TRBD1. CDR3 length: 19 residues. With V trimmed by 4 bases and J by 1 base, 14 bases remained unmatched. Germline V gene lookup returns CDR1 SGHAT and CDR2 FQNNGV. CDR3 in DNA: TGTGCCAGCAGCTCGCTCCATTTCGGACAGGGCGTGAACACCGGGGAGCTGTTTTTT. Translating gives CASSSLHFGQGVNTGELFF.

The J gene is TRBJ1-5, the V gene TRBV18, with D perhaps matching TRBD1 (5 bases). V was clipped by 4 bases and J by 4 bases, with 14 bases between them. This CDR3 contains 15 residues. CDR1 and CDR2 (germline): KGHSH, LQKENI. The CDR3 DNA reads TGTGCCAGCTCACGCGGGACGGCGAATAATCAGCCCCAGCATTTT. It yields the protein CASSRGTANNQPQHF.

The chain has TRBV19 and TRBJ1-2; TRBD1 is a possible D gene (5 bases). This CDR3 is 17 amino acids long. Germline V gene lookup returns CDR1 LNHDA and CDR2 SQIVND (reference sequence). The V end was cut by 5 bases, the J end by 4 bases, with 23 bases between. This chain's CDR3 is CASSPPRGGGEIYGYTF. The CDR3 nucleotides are TGTGCCAGTAGTCCTCCCCGTGGGGGGGGAGAGATCTATGGCTACACCTTC.

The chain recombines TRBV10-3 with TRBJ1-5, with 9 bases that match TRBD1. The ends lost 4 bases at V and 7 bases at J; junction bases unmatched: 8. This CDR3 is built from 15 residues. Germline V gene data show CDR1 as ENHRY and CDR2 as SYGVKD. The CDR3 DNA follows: TGTGCCATCAGTGTGGGGACAGGGAGGTCGCAGCCCCAGCATTTT. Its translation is CAISVGTGRSQPQHF.

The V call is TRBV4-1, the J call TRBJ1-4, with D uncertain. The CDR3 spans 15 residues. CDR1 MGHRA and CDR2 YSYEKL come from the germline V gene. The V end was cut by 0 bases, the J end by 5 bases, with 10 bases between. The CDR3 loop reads CASSQDREGNEKLFF. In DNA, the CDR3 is TGCGCCAGCAGCCAAGATAGGGAGGGAAATGAAAAACTGTTTTTT.

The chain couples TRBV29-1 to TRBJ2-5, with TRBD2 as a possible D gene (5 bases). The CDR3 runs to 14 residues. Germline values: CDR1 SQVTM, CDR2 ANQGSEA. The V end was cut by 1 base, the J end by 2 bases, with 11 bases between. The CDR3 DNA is TGCAGCGTTGAAGTTCGCGGGCCTCAAGAGACCCAGTACTTC. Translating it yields CSVEVRGPQETQYF.

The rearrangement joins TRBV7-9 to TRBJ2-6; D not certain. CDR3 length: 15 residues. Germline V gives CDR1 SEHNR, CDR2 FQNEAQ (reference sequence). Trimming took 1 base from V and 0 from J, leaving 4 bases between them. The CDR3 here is CASSLVVSGANVLTF. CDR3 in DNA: TGTGCCAGCAGCTTAGTTGTCTCTGGGGCCAACGTCCTGACTTTC.

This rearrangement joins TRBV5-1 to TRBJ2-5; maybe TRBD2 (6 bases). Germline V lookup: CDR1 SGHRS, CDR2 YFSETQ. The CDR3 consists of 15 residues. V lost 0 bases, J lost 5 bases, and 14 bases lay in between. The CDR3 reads CASSLERRGWETQYF. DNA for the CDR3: TGCGCCAGCAGCTTGGAAAGGCGGGGCTGGGAGACCCAGTACTTC.

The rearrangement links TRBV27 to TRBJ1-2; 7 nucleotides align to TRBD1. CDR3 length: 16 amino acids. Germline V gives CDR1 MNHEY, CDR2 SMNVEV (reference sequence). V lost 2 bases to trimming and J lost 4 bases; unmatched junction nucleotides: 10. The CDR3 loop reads CASSLIGGRGAYGYTF. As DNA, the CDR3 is TGTGCCAGCAGTTTAATCGGAGGCAGGGGGGCCTATGGCTACACCTTC.

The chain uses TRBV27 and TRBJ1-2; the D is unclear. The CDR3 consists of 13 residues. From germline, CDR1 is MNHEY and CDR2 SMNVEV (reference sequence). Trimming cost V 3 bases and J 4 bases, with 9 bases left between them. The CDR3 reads CASSFRGLYGYTF. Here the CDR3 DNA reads TGTGCCAGCAGTTTCCGTGGGCTCTATGGCTACACCTTC.

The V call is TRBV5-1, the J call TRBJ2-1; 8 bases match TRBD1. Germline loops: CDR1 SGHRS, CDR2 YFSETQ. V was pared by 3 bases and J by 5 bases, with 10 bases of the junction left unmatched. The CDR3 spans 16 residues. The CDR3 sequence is CASSSNRDRINNEQFF. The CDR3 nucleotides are TGCGCCAGCAGCTCCAACCGGGACAGGATAAACAATGAGCAGTTCTTC.

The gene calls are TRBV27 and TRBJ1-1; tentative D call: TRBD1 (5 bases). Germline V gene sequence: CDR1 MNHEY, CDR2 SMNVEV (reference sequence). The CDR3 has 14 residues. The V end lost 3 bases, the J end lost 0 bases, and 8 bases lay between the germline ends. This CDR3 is CASSLIGVNTEAFF. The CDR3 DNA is TGTGCCAGCAGTTTGATAGGGGTGAACACTGAAGCTTTCTTT.

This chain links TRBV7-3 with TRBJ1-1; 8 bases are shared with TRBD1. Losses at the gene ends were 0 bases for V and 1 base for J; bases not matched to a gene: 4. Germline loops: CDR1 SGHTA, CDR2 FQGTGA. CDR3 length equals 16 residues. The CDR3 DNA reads TGTGCCAGCAGCTTAACCCGGACAGGGACGAACACTGAAGCTTTCTTT. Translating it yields CASSLTRTGTNTEAFF.

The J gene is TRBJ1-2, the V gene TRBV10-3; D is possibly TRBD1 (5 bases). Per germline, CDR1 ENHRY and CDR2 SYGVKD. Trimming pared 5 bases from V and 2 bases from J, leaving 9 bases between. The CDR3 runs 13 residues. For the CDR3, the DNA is TGTGCCATCAGTCCGGACACGAACTATGGCTACACCTTC. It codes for CAISPDTNYGYTF.

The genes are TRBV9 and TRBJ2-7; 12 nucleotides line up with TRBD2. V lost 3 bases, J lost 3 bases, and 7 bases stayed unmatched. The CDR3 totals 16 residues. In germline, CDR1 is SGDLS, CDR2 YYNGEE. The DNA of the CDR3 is TGTGCCAGCAGCGGAGTACTAGCGGGGGGCCTCTACGAGCAGTACTTC. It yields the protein CASSGVLAGGLYEQYF.

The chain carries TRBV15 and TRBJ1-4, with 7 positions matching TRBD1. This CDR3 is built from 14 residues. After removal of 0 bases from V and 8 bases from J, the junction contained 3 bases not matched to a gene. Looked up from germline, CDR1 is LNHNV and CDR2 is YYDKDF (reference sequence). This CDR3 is CATSRDRGIEKLFF. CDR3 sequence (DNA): TGTGCCACCAGCAGAGACAGGGGGATAGAAAAACTGTTTTTT.

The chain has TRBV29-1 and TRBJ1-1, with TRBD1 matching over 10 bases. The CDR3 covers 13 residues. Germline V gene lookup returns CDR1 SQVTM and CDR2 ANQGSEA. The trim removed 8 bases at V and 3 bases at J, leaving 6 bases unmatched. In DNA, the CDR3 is TGCAGCACGCGACAGGGGGCGGACACTGAAGCTTTCTTT. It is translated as CSTRQGADTEAFF.

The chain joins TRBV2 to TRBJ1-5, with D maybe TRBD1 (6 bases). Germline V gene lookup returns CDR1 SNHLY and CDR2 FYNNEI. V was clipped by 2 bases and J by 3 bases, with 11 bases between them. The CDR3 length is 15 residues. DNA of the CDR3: TGTGCCAGCAGTGAAATTAGGACAGTCAATCAGCCCCAGCATTTT. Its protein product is CASSEIRTVNQPQHF.

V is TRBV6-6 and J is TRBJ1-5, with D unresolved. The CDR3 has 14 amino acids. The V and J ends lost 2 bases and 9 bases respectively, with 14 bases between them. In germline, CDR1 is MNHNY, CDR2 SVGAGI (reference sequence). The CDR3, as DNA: TGTGCCAGCAGTTACAGGGCAGGCGAGCCGCCCCAGCATTTT. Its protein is CASSYRAGEPPQHF.

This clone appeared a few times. CDR3 DNA sequence: TGTGCCAGCAGCCCATCAGGGCACTCCTATAATTCACCCCTCCACTTT. Amino acid sequence: CASSPSGHSYNSPLHF. The rearrangement uses TRBV9 and TRBJ1-6; tentatively, D is TRBD1 (5 bases). CDR1 and CDR2 (germline): SGDLS, YYNGEE. The CDR3 is 16 amino acids. Trimming shortened V by 4 bases and J by 0 bases, and 11 bases separated the two germline ends.

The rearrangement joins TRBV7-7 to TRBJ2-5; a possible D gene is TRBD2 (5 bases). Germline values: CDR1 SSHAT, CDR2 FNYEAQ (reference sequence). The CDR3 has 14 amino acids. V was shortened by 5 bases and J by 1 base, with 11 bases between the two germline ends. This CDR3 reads CASSPLGVQETQYF. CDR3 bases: TGTGCCAGCAGCCCCCTCGGGGTCCAAGAGACCCAGTACTTC. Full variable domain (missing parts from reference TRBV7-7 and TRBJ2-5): GAGVSQSPRYKVTKRGQDVTLRCDPISSHATLYWYQQALGQGPEFLTYFNYEAQPDKSGLPSDRFSAERPEGSISTLTIQRTEQRDSAMYRCASSPLGVQETQYFGPGTRLLVL.

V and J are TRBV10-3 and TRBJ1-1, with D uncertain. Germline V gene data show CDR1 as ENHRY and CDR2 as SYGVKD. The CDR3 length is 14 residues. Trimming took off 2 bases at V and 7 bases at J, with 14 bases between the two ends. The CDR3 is CAISELGNANEAFF. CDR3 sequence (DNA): TGTGCCATCAGTGAGCTGGGGAATGCCAATGAAGCTTTCTTT.